This T cell receptor (beta chain) was sequenced in a study of control samples from healthy donors and cancer patients. The length of the CDR3 is 15 residues. Germline V gives CDR1 LGHDT, CDR2 YNNKEL (reference sequence). J lost 5 bases, V lost 3 bases, and 9 bases had no gene match. Clones were read by immunoSEQ multiplex PCR, and TCRdb kept only the in-frame ones, dropping some. The sample yields under 65,000 clones, 90% seen once. The source of this sequence is a woman between 45 and 60 years old with colorectal cancer. This chain connects TRBV3-1 (or the pseudogene TRBV3-2) to TRBJ2-7; 8 bases agree with TRBD2. The sample consisted of PBMCs. CDR3 in amino acids: CASSQEKLAADEQYF. In nucleotides, the CDR3 is TGTGCCAGCAGCCAGGAAAAACTAGCGGCGGACGAGCAGTACTTC.